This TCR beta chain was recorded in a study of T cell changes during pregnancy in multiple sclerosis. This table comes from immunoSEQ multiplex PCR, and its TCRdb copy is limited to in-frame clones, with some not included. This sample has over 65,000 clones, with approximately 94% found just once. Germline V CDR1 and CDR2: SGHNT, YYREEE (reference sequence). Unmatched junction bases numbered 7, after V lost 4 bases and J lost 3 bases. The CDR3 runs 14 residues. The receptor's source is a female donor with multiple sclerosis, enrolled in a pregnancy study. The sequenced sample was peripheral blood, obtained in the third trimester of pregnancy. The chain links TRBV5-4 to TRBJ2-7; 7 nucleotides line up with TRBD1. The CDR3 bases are TGTGCCAGCAGCCGTGGACAGGAAAACTACGAGCAGTACTTC. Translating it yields CASSRGQENYEQYF.